The rows below give T cell receptor beta chains drawn from one sample of a study of blood T cells in healthy people across ages. TCRdb re-analysed the 5' RACE reads in MiXCR, keeping a single row per CDR3 protein. This table holds 1.5 million or so distinct CDR3 sequences, 35% to 45% found once. The sample consisted of blood. These receptors were taken from a woman aged 18 to 35 in good health. CDR3s include the opening cysteine and the closing phenylalanine or tryptophan. The D gene is left open where the match is weak. Some rows mark clone size as missing; the rest say once, few, many or name a class of expanded clone.

clone_size | j_call | d_call | v_call | cdr3_aa | cdr3_nt
. | TRBJ2-7 | . | TRBV6-2/TRBV6-3 | CASSTDSSSRNEQYF | TGTGCCAGCAGCACGGACAGCTCTTCGAGGAACGAGCAGTACTTC
many | TRBJ2-5 | . | TRBV6-2/TRBV6-3 | CASSETQYF | TGTGCCAGCAGTGAGACCCAGTACTTC
few | TRBJ2-2 | . | TRBV4-3 | CASSQGVDGELFF | TGCGCCAGCAGCCAAGGGGTTGACGGGGAGCTGTTTTTT
. | TRBJ1-4 | . | TRBV20-1 | CSARKTDIWGHNNEKLFF | TGCAGTGCCCGAAAAACGGACATCTGGGGGCATAATAATGAAAAACTGTTTTTT
. | TRBJ1-1 | . | TRBV27 | CASTSGGNLNTEAFF | TGTGCCAGCACATCTGGGGGGAACTTGAACACTGAAGCTTTCTTT
few | TRBJ1-4 | . | TRBV9 | CASSPHQGWEKLFF | TGTGCCAGCAGCCCCCATCAAGGGTGGGAAAAACTGTTTTTT
few | TRBJ1-5 | TRBD1 | TRBV27 | CASRRRTGDVSQPQHF | TGTGCCAGCAGACGGAGGACAGGGGACGTCTCTCAGCCCCAGCATTTT
few | TRBJ2-2 | . | TRBV7-2 | CASSPTGGELFF | TGTGCCAGCAGCCCGACCGGCGGGGAGCTGTTTTTT
. | TRBJ2-2 | TRBD2 | TRBV6-5 | CASSYSGGLGGEAGELFF | TGTGCCAGCAGTTACTCTGGCGGTCTGGGAGGGGAGGCCGGGGAGCTGTTTTTT
. | TRBJ1-1 | . | TRBV28 | CASMKVWTEAFF | TGTGCCAGCATGAAGGTGTGGACTGAAGCTTTCTTT
few | TRBJ2-3 | . | TRBV7-2 | CASSSPGTTSTDTQYF | TGTGCCAGCAGCTCGCCCGGGACAACTAGCACAGATACGCAGTATTTT
. | TRBJ2-1 | TRBD2 | TRBV12-3/TRBV12-4 | CASSFRLAGVEEQFF | TGTGCCAGCAGTTTCAGACTAGCGGGAGTCGAGGAGCAGTTCTTC
. | TRBJ1-3 | . | TRBV6-2/TRBV6-3 | CASSYAAGDSGNTIYF | TGTGCCAGCAGTTACGCGGCGGGAGACTCTGGAAACACCATATATTTT
few | TRBJ1-1 | TRBD1 | TRBV5-1 | CASSRQGRAEAFF | TGCGCCAGCAGCCGACAGGGACGGGCTGAAGCTTTCTTT
. | TRBJ2-7 | . | TRBV15 | CATSPSARITYEQYF | TGTGCCACCAGCCCTTCCGCCCGAATTACCTACGAGCAGTACTTC
. | TRBJ1-1 | . | TRBV6-1 | CASSPNRAVNTEAFF | TGTGCCAGCAGTCCCAACAGGGCTGTGAACACTGAAGCTTTCTTT
. | TRBJ1-2 | . | TRBV12-3/TRBV12-4 | CASSLSVWDDGYTF | TGTGCCAGCAGTTTATCAGTCTGGGACGATGGCTACACCTTC
. | TRBJ2-7 | . | TRBV4-1 | CASSQDVAGFREQYF | TGCGCCAGCAGCCAAGACGTTGCAGGGTTTCGCGAGCAGTACTTC
few | TRBJ1-1 | . | TRBV12-3/TRBV12-4 | CASSLDPGLENTEAFF | TGTGCCAGCAGTTTAGACCCAGGGTTGGAGAACACTGAAGCTTTCTTT
. | TRBJ1-1 | . | TRBV7-2 | CASSPMGGWITEAFF | TGTGCCAGCAGCCCGATGGGGGGGTGGATCACTGAAGCTTTCTTT
few | TRBJ2-1 | . | TRBV29-1 | CSVEVRKMSYNEQFF | TGCAGCGTTGAAGTGAGGAAGATGAGTTACAATGAGCAGTTCTTC
. | TRBJ1-1 | . | TRBV27 | CASSYRAIDIRTEAFF | TGTGCCAGCAGTTACCGGGCAATCGATATCCGGACTGAAGCTTTCTTT
. | TRBJ2-3 | TRBD2 | TRBV5-1 | CAKHPLAGLPSTDTQYF | TGCGCCAAACACCCCTTGGCGGGACTACCCAGCACAGATACGCAGTATTTT
few | TRBJ2-1 | . | TRBV25-1 | CASSETNEQFF | TGTGCCAGCAGTGAAACAAATGAGCAGTTCTTC
. | TRBJ2-3 | TRBD2 | TRBV9 | CASSDSGSGTDTQYF | TGTGCCAGCAGCGATAGCGGGAGCGGGACAGATACGCAGTATTTT
. | TRBJ1-5 | . | TRBV29-1 | CSVGGNSNQPQHF | TGCAGCGTTGGGGGAAATAGCAATCAGCCCCAGCATTTT
. | TRBJ2-1 | . | TRBV12-3/TRBV12-4 | CASRHQGPGDEQFF | TGTGCCAGCAGACACCAGGGGCCCGGGGATGAGCAGTTCTTC
. | TRBJ2-2 | TRBD1 | TRBV29-1 | CSVDRGYTGELFF | TGCAGCGTTGACAGGGGGTACACCGGGGAGCTGTTTTTT
once | TRBJ2-1 | TRBD1 | TRBV29-1 | CSVDRDDEQFF | TGCAGCGTGGACAGGGATGATGAGCAGTTCTTC